Listed here are 20 T cell receptor beta chains from one sample, sequenced in a study of post-analysis software for immune sequencing data. The antigens for these receptors are not known. Findings and limits, study-wide: There were five or six TRBV segments more frequent in patients than controls, and TRBV5-6, TRBV5-1 and TRBV20-1 were among them.

Carried by the TCR beta cDNA libraries were unique molecular identifiers. Each CDR3 protein is one row after TCRdb ran MiXCR on the PCR reads. The table shows 600,000 to 700,000 distinct CDR3 sequences, with over 45% occurring only once. Sample: blood. The receptor source for this set is a girl under 10 years old with multiple sclerosis.

This sequence joins TRBV11-2 and TRBJ2-7; tentative D call: TRBD2 (6 bases). The V end was cut by 0 bases, the J end by 4 bases, with 19 bases between. The CDR3 sequence is 17 residues long. CDR1 SGHAT and CDR2 FQNNGV come from the germline V gene. The CDR3 sequence: CASSLETAGRWWYEQYF. The DNA for the CDR3 is TGTGCCAGCAGCTTAGAGACCGCAGGGAGGTGGTGGTACGAGCAGTACTTC.

The chain combines TRBV7-2 with TRBJ2-7; 11 bases fit TRBD2. The V segment lost 1 base and the J segment 10 bases; nucleotides outside the gene matches: 9. Germline-derived CDR1 and CDR2 are SGHTA and FQGNSA. This CDR3 has 15 amino acids. The CDR3 sequence: CASSLVGSGRALQYF. CDR3 coding DNA: TGTGCCAGCAGCTTAGTCGGTAGCGGGAGGGCCTTACAGTACTTC.

The genes are TRBV7-9 and TRBJ2-3; 9 bases are shared with TRBD1. Germline CDR1 reads SEHNR; CDR2 reads FQNEAQ (reference sequence). The CDR3 runs 16 residues. V was pared by 2 bases and J by 5 bases, with 8 bases of the junction left unmatched. CDR3 region: CASSLSDRGVRDTQYF. For the CDR3, the DNA is TGTGCCAGCAGCTTATCGGACAGGGGAGTGAGAGATACGCAGTATTTT. The variable domain in full, with the rest retrieved from reference TRBV7-9 and TRBJ2-3, is DTGVSQNPRHKITKRGQNVTFRCDPISEHNRLYWYRQTLGQGPEFLTYFQNEAQLEKSRLLSDRFSAERPKGSFSTLEIQRTEQGDSAMYLCASSLSDRGVRDTQYFGPGTRLTVL.

This clonotype was detected a few times. The genes are TRBV9 and TRBJ2-3; D may be TRBD2 (6 bases). V lost 3 bases and J lost 8, with 10 bases in between. The germline V gene has CDR1 SGDLS and CDR2 YYNGEE. The CDR3 length is 12 residues. As DNA, the CDR3 is TGTGCCAGCAGCGGGTTGGGAGGTACGCAGTATTTT. Residues: CASSGLGGTQYF. Filled out from reference TRBV9 and TRBJ2-3, the complete variable domain reads DSGVTQTPKHLITATGQRVTLRCSPRSGDLSVYWYQQSLDQGLQFLIQYYNGEERAKGNILERFSAQQFPDLHSELNLSSLELGDSALYFCASSGLGGTQYFGPGTRLTVL.

This clonotype was seen only a few times. The chain couples TRBV7-6 to TRBJ2-5; 7 positions match TRBD2. This CDR3 region has 15 residues. V was pared by 3 bases and J by 4 bases, with 8 bases of the junction left unmatched. Germline V gives CDR1 SGHVS, CDR2 FNYEAQ. CDR3 bases: TGTGCCAGCAGCTTTCTAGCGGAACTGGGAGAGACCCAGTACTTC. This sequence encodes CASSFLAELGETQYF.

The chain uses TRBV5-1 and TRBJ2-5; TRBD2 might be the D (6 bases). V lost 0 bases, J lost 11 bases, and 14 bases lay in between. CDR3 length: 13 amino acids. The germline V gene has CDR1 SGHRS and CDR2 YFSETQ. The CDR3 sequence is CASSLDLPGEQYF. The CDR3, as DNA: TGCGCCAGCAGCTTGGATTTGCCGGGGGAGCAGTACTTC.

The sample holds a few counts of this clonotype. V is TRBV27 and J is TRBJ2-7, with D perhaps TRBD2 (6 bases). The V gene's germline CDR1 is MNHEY and CDR2 SMNVEV (reference sequence). Trimming removed 5 bases at V and 0 bases at J, with 17 bases between. The CDR3 consists of 16 residues. DNA for the CDR3: TGTGCCAGCAGTCCCAGTCTAGCGCCTAGCTCCTACGAGCAGTACTTC. Its translation: CASSPSLAPSSYEQYF.

This clonotype has more than one count but fewer than ten. The rearrangement uses TRBV20-1 and TRBJ2-5; no definite D call. CDR1 and CDR2 from the germline V gene are DFQATT and SNEGSKA (reference sequence). Trimming pared 2 bases from V and 2 bases from J, leaving 6 bases between. This CDR3 has 12 amino acids. The CDR3 sequence is CSARLLQETQYF. The CDR3 DNA reads as TGCAGTGCTAGACTACTTCAAGAGACCCAGTACTTC.

The DNA of the CDR3 is TGCGCCAGCAGCTTGGTTCCGGCGGGGGGGAACTCCTACAATGAGCAGTTCTTC. Its protein is CASSLVPAGGNSYNEQFF. The V and J genes are TRBV5-1 and TRBJ2-1, with 9 nucleotides matching TRBD2. Germline CDR1 reads SGHRS; CDR2 reads YFSETQ. With V trimmed by 0 bases and J by 0 bases, 7 bases remained unmatched. There are 18 residues in the CDR3.

This clonotype was counted a few times. This rearrangement joins TRBV29-1 to TRBJ1-1, with 7 bases fitting TRBD1. This CDR3 has 14 amino acids. V lost 4 bases to trimming and J lost 8 bases; unmatched junction nucleotides: 13. Germline V CDR1 and CDR2: SQVTM, ANQGSEA. CDR3 DNA: TGCAGCGTTGCAGTACCAACAGGGGTCGAGGAAGCTTTCTTT. Translated: CSVAVPTGVEEAFF.

J is TRBJ2-7 and V is TRBV4-2; 7 positions agree with TRBD1. The CDR3 spans 14 residues. Germline V gene sequence: CDR1 LGHNA, CDR2 YNFKEQ. Germline trimming cut 8 bases from V and 0 bases from J; bases unmatched to any gene: 7. DNA for the CDR3: TGTGCCAGCGGACCGCAGGGGGTCTCCTACGAGCAGTACTTC. Translation: CASGPQGVSYEQYF.

The gene calls are TRBV5-1 and TRBJ2-3; D gene ambiguous. Germline CDR1 SGHRS, CDR2 YFSETQ. Trimming took 4 bases from V and 2 from J, leaving 5 bases between them. The CDR3 runs 12 residues. CDR3: CASSVTTDTQYF. Here the CDR3 DNA reads TGCGCCAGCAGCGTGACCACAGATACGCAGTATTTT.

About this clonotype: A read error may produce the germline difference seen at one junction end. This chain links TRBV7-7 with TRBJ2-1; maybe TRBD2 (6 bases). The CDR3 is 16 amino acids. CDR1 and CDR2 from the germline V gene are SSHAT and FNYEAQ (reference sequence). The CDR3 nucleotides are TGTGCTAGCAGCCAGTCGGGCGGGATCTCCTACAATGAGCAGTTCTTC. Its protein product is CASSQSGGISYNEQFF. The variable domain in full, with the rest retrieved from reference TRBV7-7 and TRBJ2-1, is GAGVSQSPRYKVTKRGQDVTLRCDPISSHATLYWYQQALGQGPEFLTYFNYEAQPDKSGLPSDRFSAERPEGSISTLTIQRTEQRDSAMYRCASSQSGGISYNEQFFGPGTRLTVL.

This CDR3 is CSVFGGANTGELFF. In DNA, the CDR3 is TGCAGCGTTTTTGGCGGGGCGAACACCGGGGAGCTGTTTTTT. The rearrangement joins TRBV29-1 to TRBJ2-2; TRBD2 is a possible D gene (6 bases). The CDR3 is 14 residues long. Germline V gives CDR1 SQVTM, CDR2 ANQGSEA. The germline V and J ends were trimmed by 5 bases and 0 bases, with 10 bases remaining between them.

This clonotype was detected a few times. This chain connects TRBV29-1 to TRBJ1-2, with 8 bases that match TRBD1. V lost 7 bases and J lost 8; bases outside the gene matches: 6. The CDR3 has 11 amino acids. The germline gives CDR1 SQVTM, CDR2 ANQGSEA. The CDR3 here is CSENRGIGYTF. The CDR3 region has the DNA TGCAGCGAAAACAGGGGGATCGGCTACACCTTC. The whole variable domain, remainder taken from reference TRBV29-1 and TRBJ1-2, is SAVISQKPSRDICQRGTSLTIQCQVDSQVTMMFWYRQQPGQSLTLIATANQGSEATYESGFVIDKFPISRPNLTFSTLTVSNMSPEDSSIYLCSENRGIGYTFGSGTRLTVV.

Only a few counts were recorded for this clonotype. CDR3 amino acids: CASSSGQWGTQYF. CDR3 nucleotide sequence: TGTGCCAGCAGCTCAGGACAGTGGGGGACCCAGTACTTC. The V call is TRBV7-8, the J call TRBJ2-7, with D maybe TRBD1 (6 bases). The DNA end lines up better with TRBJ2-5; the J call may be wrong. The germline CDR1 and CDR2 sequences are SGHVS and FQNEAQ. The CDR3 contains 13 residues.

This clonotype was observed a single time. The J gene is TRBJ2-7, the V gene TRBV20-1; D is undetermined. V gave up 3 bases and J gave up 2 bases, with 11 bases separating them. The CDR3 is 13 residues long. CDR1 is DFQATT and CDR2 is SNEGSKA in the germline V gene (reference sequence). The CDR3 spells CSASAESPYEQYF. The CDR3 DNA reads as TGCAGTGCTAGCGCGGAGAGTCCCTACGAGCAGTACTTC.

This chain joins TRBV7-2 and TRBJ2-1; D unresolved. The V gene's germline CDR1 is SGHTA and CDR2 FQGNSA. V was shortened by 2 bases and J by 3 bases, with 5 bases between the two germline ends. This CDR3 has 13 amino acids. The CDR3 nucleotides are TGTGCCAGCAGCTTATTGAACTACAATGAGCAGTTCTTC. Translating gives CASSLLNYNEQFF.

The CDR3 loop reads CASSWAGGDTQYF. Here the CDR3 DNA reads TGTGCCAGCAGTTGGGCGGGTGGAGATACGCAGTATTTT. The rearrangement links TRBV6-6 to TRBJ2-3, with D perhaps matching TRBD2 (5 bases). Germline V gene data show CDR1 as MNHNY and CDR2 as SVGAGI (reference sequence). The CDR3 runs to 13 residues. V was trimmed by 4 bases and J by 5 bases, leaving 10 bases between them.

The chain combines TRBV29-1 with TRBJ1-2; D is undetermined. The CDR3 totals 13 residues. The V end was cut by 3 bases, the J end by 0 bases, with 8 bases between. CDR1 and CDR2 (germline): SQVTM, ANQGSEA. The chain's CDR3 is CSVEEAANYGYTF. For the CDR3, the DNA is TGCAGCGTTGAGGAGGCGGCTAACTATGGCTACACCTTC.